This T cell receptor (beta chain) was identified during a study of blood T cell repertoires in COVID-19. Overall study: Nucleic acid was either cDNA or gDNA, and it came from T cells, B-cell-depleted T cells, or PBMCs.

Study processing details: Quantification of nucleated cells was approximated via reference gene primer amplification. Repertoires were generated with immunoSEQ multiplex PCR, while TCRdb's copy carries only in-frame clones and drops some. That table supplies the V and J calls and clone size; D and trimming were determined from the DNA. Among roughly 330,000 clones listed, 80% to 90% were seen once. Losses at the gene ends were 5 bases for V and 2 bases for J; bases not matched to a gene: 7. CDR3 length: 15 residues. The germline gives CDR1 SEHNR, CDR2 FQNEAQ (reference sequence). The sequence was collected from a woman aged 45-59 years with acute or convalescent COVID-19. The material sequenced was peripheral blood. The chain links TRBV7-9 to TRBJ2-3; 7 bases match TRBD1. The CDR3, as DNA: TGTGCCAGCAGCCCAGGGACAGCAAACACAGATACGCAGTATTTT. This sequence encodes CASSPGTANTDTQYF.